Below, one TCR beta chain is given with its context. Per the germline V gene, CDR1 is DFQATT and CDR2 is SNEGSKA (reference sequence). V gave up 3 bases and J gave up 3 bases, with 20 bases separating them. This CDR3 comprises 16 residues. This entry comes from a study of blood T cell repertoires in COVID-19. The overall study: From T cells, B-cell-depleted T cells, or PBMCs came the material, which was cDNA or gDNA.

This table comes from immunoSEQ multiplex PCR, and its TCRdb copy is limited to in-frame clones, with some not included. The sample has approximately 61,000 clones; approximately 86% are singletons. This TCR was sampled from a man aged 65-85 years with acute or convalescent COVID-19. V and J are TRBV20-1 and TRBJ1-1; D unresolved. Source material: peripheral blood. CDR3 in DNA: TGCAGTGCTAGTTTCCCGGGTCAACCATGGGACACTGAAGCTTTCTTT. It yields the protein CSASFPGQPWDTEAFF.